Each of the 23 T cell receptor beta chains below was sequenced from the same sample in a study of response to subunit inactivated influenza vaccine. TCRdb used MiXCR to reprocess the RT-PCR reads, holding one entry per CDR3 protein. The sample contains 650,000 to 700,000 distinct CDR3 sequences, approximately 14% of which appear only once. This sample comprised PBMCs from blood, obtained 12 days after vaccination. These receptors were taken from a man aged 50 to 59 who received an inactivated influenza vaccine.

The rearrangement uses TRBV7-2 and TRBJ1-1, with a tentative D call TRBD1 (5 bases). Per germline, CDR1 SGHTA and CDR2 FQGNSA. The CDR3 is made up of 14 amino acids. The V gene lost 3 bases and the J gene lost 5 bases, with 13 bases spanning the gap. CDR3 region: CASSFLTGKTEAFF. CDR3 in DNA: TGTGCCAGCAGCTTCCTAACAGGAAAGACTGAAGCTTTCTTT.

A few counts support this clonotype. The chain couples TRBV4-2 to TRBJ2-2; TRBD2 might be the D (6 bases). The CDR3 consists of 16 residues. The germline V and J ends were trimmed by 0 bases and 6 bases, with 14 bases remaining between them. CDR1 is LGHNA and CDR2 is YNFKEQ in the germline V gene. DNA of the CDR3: TGTGCCAGCAGCCAAGATGGAGGGAGTCTCGCCGGGGAGCTGTTTTTT. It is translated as CASSQDGGSLAGELFF.

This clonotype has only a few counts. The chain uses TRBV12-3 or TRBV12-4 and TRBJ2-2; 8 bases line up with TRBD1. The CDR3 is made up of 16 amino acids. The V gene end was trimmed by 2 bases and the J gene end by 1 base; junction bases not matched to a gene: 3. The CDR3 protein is CASSLPGQVNTGELFF. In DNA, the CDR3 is TGTGCCAGCAGTTTACCGGGACAGGTGAACACCGGGGAGCTGTTTTTT.

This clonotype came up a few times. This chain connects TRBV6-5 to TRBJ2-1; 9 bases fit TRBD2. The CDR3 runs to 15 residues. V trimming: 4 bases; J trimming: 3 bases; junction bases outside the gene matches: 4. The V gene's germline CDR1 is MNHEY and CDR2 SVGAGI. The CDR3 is CASSLLAGFYNEQFF. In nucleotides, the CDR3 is TGTGCCAGCAGTTTACTAGCGGGTTTCTACAATGAGCAGTTCTTC.

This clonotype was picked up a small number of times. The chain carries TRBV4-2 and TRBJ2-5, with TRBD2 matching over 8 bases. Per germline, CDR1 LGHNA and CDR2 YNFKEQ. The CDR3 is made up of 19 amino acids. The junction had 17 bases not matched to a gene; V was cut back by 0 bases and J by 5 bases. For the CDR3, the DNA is TGTGCCAGCAGCCAAGATGGATCCGGCGGGAGGCGTAGATTGGAGACCCAGTACTTC. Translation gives CASSQDGSGGRRRLETQYF.

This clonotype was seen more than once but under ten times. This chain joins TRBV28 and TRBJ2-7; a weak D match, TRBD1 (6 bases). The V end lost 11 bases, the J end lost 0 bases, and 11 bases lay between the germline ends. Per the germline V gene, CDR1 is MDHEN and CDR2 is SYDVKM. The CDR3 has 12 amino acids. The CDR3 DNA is TGTGCCTCTCAGGGGATCTCCTACGAGCAGTACTTC. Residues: CASQGISYEQYF.

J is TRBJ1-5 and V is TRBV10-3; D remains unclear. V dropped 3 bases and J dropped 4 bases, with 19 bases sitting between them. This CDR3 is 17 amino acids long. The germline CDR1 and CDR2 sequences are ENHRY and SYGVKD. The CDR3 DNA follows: TGTGCCATCAGTGAAAGCGGTGGAAGCACTGGAAATCAGCCCCAGCATTTT. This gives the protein CAISESGGSTGNQPQHF.

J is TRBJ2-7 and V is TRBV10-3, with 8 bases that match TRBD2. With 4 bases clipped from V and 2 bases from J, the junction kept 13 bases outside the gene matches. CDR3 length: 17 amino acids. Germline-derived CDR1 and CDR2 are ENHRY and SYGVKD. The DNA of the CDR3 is TGTGCCATCAGTGGGTCCCAAACTAGCGGAGCGACCTACGAGCAGTACTTC. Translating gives CAISGSQTSGATYEQYF.

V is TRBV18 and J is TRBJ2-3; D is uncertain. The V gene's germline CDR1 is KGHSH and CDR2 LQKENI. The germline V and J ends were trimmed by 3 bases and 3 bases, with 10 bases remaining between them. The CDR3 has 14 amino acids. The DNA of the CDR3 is TGTGCCAGCTCACCCAGGACGGAAACAGATACGCAGTATTTT. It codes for CASSPRTETDTQYF.

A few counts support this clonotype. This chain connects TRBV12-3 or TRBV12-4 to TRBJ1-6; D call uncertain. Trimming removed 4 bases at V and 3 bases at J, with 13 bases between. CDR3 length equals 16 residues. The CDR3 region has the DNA TGTGCCAGCAGTTCCCCAGGCAATCTCTATAATTCACCCCTCCACTTT. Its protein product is CASSSPGNLYNSPLHF.

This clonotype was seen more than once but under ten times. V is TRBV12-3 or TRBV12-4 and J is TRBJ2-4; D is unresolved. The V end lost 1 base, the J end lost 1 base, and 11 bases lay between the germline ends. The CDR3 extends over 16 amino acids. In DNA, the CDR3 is TGTGCCAGCAGTTTAGTCGCAACAGAGGCCAAAAACATTCAGTACTTC. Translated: CASSLVATEAKNIQYF.

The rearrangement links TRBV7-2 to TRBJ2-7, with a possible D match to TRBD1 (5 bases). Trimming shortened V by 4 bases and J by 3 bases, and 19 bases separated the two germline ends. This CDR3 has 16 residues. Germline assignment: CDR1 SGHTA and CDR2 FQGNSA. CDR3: CASSSRVFSQIYEQYF. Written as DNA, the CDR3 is TGTGCCAGCAGCTCCAGGGTCTTTTCCCAAATCTACGAGCAGTACTTC.

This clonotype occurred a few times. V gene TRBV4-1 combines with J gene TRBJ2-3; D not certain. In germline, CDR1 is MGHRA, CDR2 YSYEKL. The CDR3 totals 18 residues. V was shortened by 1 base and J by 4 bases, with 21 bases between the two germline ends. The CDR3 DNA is TGCGCCAGCAGCCAAGTTTCCCCCCGAGGCAGTCGCTCAGATACGCAGTATTTT. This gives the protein CASSQVSPRGSRSDTQYF.

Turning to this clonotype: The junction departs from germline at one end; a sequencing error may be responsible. CDR3 amino acids: CASSLRLGIQETQYF. CDR3 DNA sequence: TGTGCTAGCAGCTTACGGTTGGGAATCCAAGAGACCCAGTACTTC. The chain uses TRBV7-7 and TRBJ2-5; no definite D call. This CDR3 is 15 amino acids long. Germline V gives CDR1 SSHAT, CDR2 FNYEAQ (reference sequence).

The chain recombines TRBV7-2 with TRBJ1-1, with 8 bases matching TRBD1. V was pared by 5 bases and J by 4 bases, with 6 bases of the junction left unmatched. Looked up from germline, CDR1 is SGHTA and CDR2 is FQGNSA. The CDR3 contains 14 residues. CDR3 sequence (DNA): TGTGCCAGCAGCCTTACCGACAGGGGCACTGAAGCTTTCTTT. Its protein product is CASSLTDRGTEAFF. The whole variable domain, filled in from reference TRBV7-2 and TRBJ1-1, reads GAGVSQSPSNKVTEKGKDVELRCDPISGHTALYWYRQSLGQGLEFLIYFQGNSAPDKSGLPSDRFSAERTGGSVSTLTIQRTQQEDSAVYLCASSLTDRGTEAFFGQGTRLTVV.

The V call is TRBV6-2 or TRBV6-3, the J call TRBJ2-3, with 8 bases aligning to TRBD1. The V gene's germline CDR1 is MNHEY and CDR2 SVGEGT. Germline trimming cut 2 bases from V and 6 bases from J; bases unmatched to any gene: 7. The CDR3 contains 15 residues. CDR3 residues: CASSYGQGGGDTQYF. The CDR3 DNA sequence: TGTGCCAGCAGTTACGGACAGGGAGGAGGCGATACGCAGTATTTT.

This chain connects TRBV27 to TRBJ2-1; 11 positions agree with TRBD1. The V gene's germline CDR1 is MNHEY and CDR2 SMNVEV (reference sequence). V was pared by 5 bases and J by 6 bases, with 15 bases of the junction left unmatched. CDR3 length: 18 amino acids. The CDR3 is CASSSPLMGQGVSNEQFF. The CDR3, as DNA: TGTGCCAGCAGTAGCCCATTAATGGGACAGGGGGTGAGCAATGAGCAGTTCTTC.

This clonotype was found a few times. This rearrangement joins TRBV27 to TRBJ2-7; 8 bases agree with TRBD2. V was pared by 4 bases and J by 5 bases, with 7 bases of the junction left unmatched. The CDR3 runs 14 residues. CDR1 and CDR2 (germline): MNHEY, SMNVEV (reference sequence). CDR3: CASSSIAGWDEQYF. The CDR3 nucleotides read TGTGCCAGCAGTTCAATAGCGGGGTGGGACGAGCAGTACTTC.

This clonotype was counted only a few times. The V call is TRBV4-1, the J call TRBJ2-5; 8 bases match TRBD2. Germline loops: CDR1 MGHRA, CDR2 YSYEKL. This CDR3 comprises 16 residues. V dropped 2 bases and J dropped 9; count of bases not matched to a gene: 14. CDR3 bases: TGCGCCAGCAGCCAACCCGTACTAGCGGTAGTTAAGGCCCAGTACTTC. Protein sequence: CASSQPVLAVVKAQYF.

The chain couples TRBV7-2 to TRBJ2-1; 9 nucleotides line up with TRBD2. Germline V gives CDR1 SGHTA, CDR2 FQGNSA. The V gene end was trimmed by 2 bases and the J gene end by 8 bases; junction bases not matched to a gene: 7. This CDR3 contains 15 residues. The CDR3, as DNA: TGTGCCAGCAGCTTATCAGCTAGCGGGGCTCATGAGCAGTTCTTC. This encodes CASSLSASGAHEQFF.

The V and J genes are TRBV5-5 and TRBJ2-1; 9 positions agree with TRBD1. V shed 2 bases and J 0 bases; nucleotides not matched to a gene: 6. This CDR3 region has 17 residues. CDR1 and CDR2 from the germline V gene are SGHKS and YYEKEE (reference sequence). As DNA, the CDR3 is TGTGCCAGCAGCTTTCCGCGGACAGGGGTCTCCTACAATGAGCAGTTCTTC. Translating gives CASSFPRTGVSYNEQFF.

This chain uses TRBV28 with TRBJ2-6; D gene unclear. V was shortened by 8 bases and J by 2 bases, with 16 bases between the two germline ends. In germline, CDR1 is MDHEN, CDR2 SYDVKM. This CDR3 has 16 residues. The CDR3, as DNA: TGTGCCAGCCTAAGCCCGGATCTGCCTGGGGCCAACGTCCTGACTTTC. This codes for CASLSPDLPGANVLTF.

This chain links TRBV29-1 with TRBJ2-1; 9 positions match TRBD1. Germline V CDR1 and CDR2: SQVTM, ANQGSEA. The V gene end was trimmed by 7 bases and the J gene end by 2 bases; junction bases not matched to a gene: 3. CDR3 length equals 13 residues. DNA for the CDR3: TGCAGCGGCGGGACAGGGACCTACAATGAGCAGTTCTTC. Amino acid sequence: CSGGTGTYNEQFF.